A selection of T cell receptor beta chains follows, all from one sample in a study of blood T cell repertoires in COVID-19. Libraries were prepared by immunoSEQ multiplex PCR; TCRdb keeps only in-frame clonotypes and omits some of them. The data contain under 200,000 clones, about 84% of them seen just once; the ten biggest clones take up approximately 5.4%. Sequencing was carried out using peripheral blood. The source of these receptors is a woman in her thirties with acute or convalescent COVID-19. Each CDR3 is given with its conserved first and last residue. D genes are given only for firm matches. Clone size is shown for a subset of rows, as once, few, many or a class of expanded clone.

TGTGCCTGGAGATCGGGGTCACCCCTCCACTTT CAWRSGSPLHF many TRBV30 11 TRBJ1-6 .
TGTGCCTGGAGTGTACAGGACAGGGGTCTAGCTTTCTTT CAWSVQDRGLAFF . TRBV30 13 TRBJ1-1 TRBD1
TGTGCCAGCAGCCGCGACAGGGGCAGCGGAAACACCATATATTTT CASSRDRGSGNTIYF . TRBV6-6 15 TRBJ1-3 TRBD1
TGTGCCAGCAGTCCGGACAGGTTCTACACCTTC CASSPDRFYTF once TRBV27 11 TRBJ1-2 TRBD1
TGTGCCAGCAGCCCAAGGGACAGGGGTGGGAATGAGCAGTTCTTC CASSPRDRGGNEQFF many TRBV6-2/TRBV6-3 15 TRBJ2-1 TRBD1
TGTGCCAGCAGCCCAAAGACAGGGGCCCCTTGGGAGCAGTACTTC CASSPKTGAPWEQYF . TRBV7-6 15 TRBJ2-7 TRBD1
TGCGCCAGCAGTGAGGGACAGTACAACACTGAAGCTTTCTTT CASSEGQYNTEAFF . TRBV10-1 14 TRBJ1-1 .
TGTGCCAGCAACCCAGGGGTGGTGAACACTGAAGCTTTCTTT CASNPGVVNTEAFF . TRBV6-5 14 TRBJ1-1 .
TGTGCCAGCAGCGGGACAGGGGGTCAGCCCCAGCATTTT CASSGTGGQPQHF once TRBV6-4 13 TRBJ1-5 TRBD1
TGTGCCAGCAGCTCTCCGGACAGGGGGCGCGGTACGCAGTATTTT CASSSPDRGRGTQYF . TRBV7-2 15 TRBJ2-3 TRBD1
TGTGCCAGCAGCTCGGGGGGGGGCACAGATACGCAGTATTTT CASSSGGGTDTQYF . TRBV11-2 14 TRBJ2-3 TRBD2
TGTGCCAGCAGCGTAGGGACAGGCACTAATGAAAAACTGTTTTTT CASSVGTGTNEKLFF few TRBV9 15 TRBJ1-4 TRBD1
TGTGCCAGCAGTTACTTACAGACAAAGAACACTGAAGCTTTCTTT CASSYLQTKNTEAFF once TRBV6-2/TRBV6-3 15 TRBJ1-1 .
TGTGCCAGCAGTTTATTTTCTGGGACTAAGAACGAGCAGTACTTC CASSLFSGTKNEQYF . TRBV27 15 TRBJ2-7 TRBD2
TGTGCCAGCAGGGATCGGACAGGGTCGATTAAGGAAAAACTGTTTTTT CASRDRTGSIKEKLFF . TRBV2 16 TRBJ1-4 TRBD1
TGTGCCAGCATCCCAGAGGGCTTTCGTTTGGGAAACACCATATATTTT CASIPEGFRLGNTIYF . TRBV6-2/TRBV6-3 16 TRBJ1-3 .
TGTGCCAGCAGCCAAGAAGATCTGAGGGGCTACACCTTC CASSQEDLRGYTF . TRBV3-1/TRBV3-2 13 TRBJ1-2 .
TGTGCCAGCTCTCAAACGGACAGGACGACTAGGACTTTCTTT CASSQTDRTTRTFF . TRBV28 14 TRBJ1-1 TRBD1
TGTGCCTGGAGGCCGAGCCGCTCCTATAATTCACCCCTCCACTTT CAWRPSRSYNSPLHF . TRBV30 15 TRBJ1-6 .
TGTGCCATTTCTGTGGAGAAAATGAACACTGAAGCTTTCTTT CAISVEKMNTEAFF . TRBV10-3 14 TRBJ1-1 .
TGTGCCAGCAGTCGGGATAGTTCCAAAAACATTCAGTACTTC CASSRDSSKNIQYF . TRBV2 14 TRBJ2-4 .
TGTGCCAGCAGCTTAGAACAGACCTTC CASSLEQTF . TRBV7-6 9 TRBJ1-2 .
TGTGCCACCCGGGGCAGCGGGAGGTACAATGAGCAGTTCTTC CATRGSGRYNEQFF once TRBV19 14 TRBJ2-1 TRBD2
TGTGCCAGCAGCTTAGACGGGACAGATAATCAGCCCCAGCATTTT CASSLDGTDNQPQHF . TRBV7-2 15 TRBJ1-5 TRBD1
TGTGCCAGCAGTGAAAGCGGGAGGCCGGGCGACGAGCAGTACTTC CASSESGRPGDEQYF . TRBV6-1 15 TRBJ2-7 TRBD2
TGTGCCTGGAGTCTCAATCAGGGGGGTATTGGAAACACCATATATTTT CAWSLNQGGIGNTIYF few TRBV30 16 TRBJ1-3 TRBD1
TGCGCCAGCAGCCAAGATGAGTTTCCTAGCGGGAGGATTGGCGCCGGGGAGCTGTTTTTT CASSQDEFPSGRIGAGELFF . TRBV4-1 20 TRBJ2-2 TRBD2
TGTGCCAGCAGCCAAGTCGAGGGTAGGGCAGAGCAGTTCTTC CASSQVEGRAEQFF . TRBV3-1/TRBV3-2 14 TRBJ2-1 .
TGCAGTGCTAGTTTGGGGCCGCAGCCCCAGCATTTT CSASLGPQPQHF . TRBV20-1 12 TRBJ1-5 .
TGCGCCAGCAGCTTGGAAATGACAGTGAACACTGAAGCTTTCTTT CASSLEMTVNTEAFF . TRBV5-1 15 TRBJ1-1 .
TGTGCCAGCAGCTTCTCCCCCGGGGCCAACGTCCTGACTTTC CASSFSPGANVLTF . TRBV11-1 14 TRBJ2-6 .
TGTGCCAGCATCGGGGGTCGGTATGGCTACACCTTC CASIGGRYGYTF . TRBV2 12 TRBJ1-2 .
TGTGCCAGCAGCCAAGCCTTTGCTAGCGTTTATGAGCAGTTCTTC CASSQAFASVYEQFF few TRBV3-1/TRBV3-2 15 TRBJ2-1 .
TGTGCCTGGGGGGGACTAGCGGGAGGGAGGCAGTATTTT CAWGGLAGGRQYF . TRBV30 13 TRBJ2-3 TRBD2
TGTGCCAGCTGCCTAACCCAGGGGGCATACACTGAAGCTTTCTTT CASCLTQGAYTEAFF . TRBV6-5 15 TRBJ1-1 TRBD1
TGTGCCAGCAGATCAGGAGGCGGTCAGCCCCAGCATTTT CASRSGGGQPQHF . TRBV12-3/TRBV12-4 13 TRBJ1-5 .
TGTGCCAGCAGCGCTGAAAGGACTAGGGGGACAGATACGCAGTATTTT CASSAERTRGTDTQYF . TRBV7-2 16 TRBJ2-3 .
TGCGCCAGCAGCCCAGACAGGGGTGAGCAGTTCTTC CASSPDRGEQFF . TRBV5-1 12 TRBJ2-1 TRBD1
TGTGCCAGTGCGGCCACCGGAGAGACCCAGTACTTC CASAATGETQYF . TRBV19 12 TRBJ2-5 .
TGTGCCAGCAAAGGACTAGCGGGAGGCACGGGAGGCAATGAGCAGTTCTTC CASKGLAGGTGGNEQFF . TRBV27 17 TRBJ2-1 TRBD2
TGTGCCAGCAGTGACTCCGGACAGGGGTCAAATGAAAAACTGTTTTTT CASSDSGQGSNEKLFF . TRBV2 16 TRBJ1-4 TRBD1
TGCGCCAGCAGCTTGGGCGGTCGGACTGAAGCTTTCTTT CASSLGGRTEAFF . TRBV5-1 13 TRBJ1-1 .
TGTGCCAGCAGTGAGACGCAGGGGTCACCCCTCCACTTT CASSETQGSPLHF . TRBV6-4 13 TRBJ1-6 .
TGTGCCAGCAGCCAGACAGGGAGCAACTATGGCTACACCTTC CASSQTGSNYGYTF . TRBV27 14 TRBJ1-2 TRBD1
TGTGCCAGCAGTTACCCCCCCGGCAGGGGCGACACCGGGGAGCTGTTTTTT CASSYPPGRGDTGELFF . TRBV6-2/TRBV6-3 17 TRBJ2-2 .
TGTGCCAGCAGCTTAGGGTGGCGGGTCCGATCGAACACTGAAGCTTTCTTT CASSLGWRVRSNTEAFF few TRBV7-8 17 TRBJ1-1 .
TGTGCCAGCAGCTTCGGACAGGGGAACTATGGCTACACCTTC CASSFGQGNYGYTF . TRBV11-2 14 TRBJ1-2 TRBD1
TGCAGCGTTGTTGGGGAGGAGGAGAACACTGAAGCTTTCTTT CSVVGEEENTEAFF . TRBV29-1 14 TRBJ1-1 .
TGCAGCGCCTCAGGGGACGAGCAGTTCTTC CSASGDEQFF . TRBV29-1 10 TRBJ2-1 .
TGTGCCAGTAGTATACAGGGGACATTGTACGGCTACACCTTC CASSIQGTLYGYTF once TRBV19 14 TRBJ1-2 .
TGTGCCAGTCTCCAGAAGGGGCATGGGAACACTGAAGCTTTCTTT CASLQKGHGNTEAFF . TRBV19 15 TRBJ1-1 .
TGTGCCAGCAGTTATCCCTTGAACACTGAAGCTTTCTTT CASSYPLNTEAFF once TRBV6-5 13 TRBJ1-1 .
TGTGCCAGCACCGTGGACACCACCTACGAGCAGTACTTC CASTVDTTYEQYF . TRBV7-9 13 TRBJ2-7 .
TGTGCCTGGAGTCTCGGGACAGCTAGCAATCAGCCCCAGCATTTT CAWSLGTASNQPQHF . TRBV30 15 TRBJ1-5 TRBD1
TGCGCCAGCAGCTTGGAACCAGGGTTATCCCACTATGGCTACACCTTC CASSLEPGLSHYGYTF . TRBV5-1 16 TRBJ1-2 .
TGTGCCAGCAGCTTAAATTCCTATGGAGGCCCAACGGGCATTCAGTACTTC CASSLNSYGGPTGIQYF . TRBV7-6 17 TRBJ2-4 .